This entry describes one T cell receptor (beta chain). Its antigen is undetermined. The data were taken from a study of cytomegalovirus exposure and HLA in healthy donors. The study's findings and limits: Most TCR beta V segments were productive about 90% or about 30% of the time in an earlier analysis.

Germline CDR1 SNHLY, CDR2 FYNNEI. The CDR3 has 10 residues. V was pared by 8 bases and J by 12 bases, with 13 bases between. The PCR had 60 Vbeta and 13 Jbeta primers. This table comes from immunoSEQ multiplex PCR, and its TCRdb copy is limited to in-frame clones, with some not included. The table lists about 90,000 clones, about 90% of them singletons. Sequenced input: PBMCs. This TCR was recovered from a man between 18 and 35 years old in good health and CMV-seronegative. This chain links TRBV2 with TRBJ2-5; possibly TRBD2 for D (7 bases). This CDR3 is CASRGGPKYF. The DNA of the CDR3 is TGTGCCAGCCGCGGGGGCCCCAAGTACTTC.